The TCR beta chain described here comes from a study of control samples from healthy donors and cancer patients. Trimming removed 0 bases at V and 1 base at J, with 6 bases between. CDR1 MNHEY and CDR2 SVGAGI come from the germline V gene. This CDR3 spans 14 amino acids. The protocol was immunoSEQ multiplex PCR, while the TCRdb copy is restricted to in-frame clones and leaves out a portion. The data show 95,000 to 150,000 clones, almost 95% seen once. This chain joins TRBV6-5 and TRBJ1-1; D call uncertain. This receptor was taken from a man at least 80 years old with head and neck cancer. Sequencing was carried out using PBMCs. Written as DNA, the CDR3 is TGTGCCAGCAGTTACTCCGGGAAGAACACTGAAGCTTTCTTT. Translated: CASSYSGKNTEAFF.